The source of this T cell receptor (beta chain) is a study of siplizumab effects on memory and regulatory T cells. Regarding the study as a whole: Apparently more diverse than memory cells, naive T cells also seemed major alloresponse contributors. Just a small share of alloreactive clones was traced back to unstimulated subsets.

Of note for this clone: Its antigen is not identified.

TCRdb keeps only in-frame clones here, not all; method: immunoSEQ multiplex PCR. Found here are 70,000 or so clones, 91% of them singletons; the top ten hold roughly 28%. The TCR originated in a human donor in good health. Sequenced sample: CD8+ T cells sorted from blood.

Written as DNA, the CDR3 is TGTGCCAGCAGCCAGATTAGCGGGGGGCTGAGCTCCTACGAGCAGTACTTC. Translation: CASSQISGGLSSYEQYF. The V and J genes are TRBV13 and TRBJ2-7, with 10 bases matching TRBD2. CDR3 length: 17 amino acids. CDR1 PRHDT and CDR2 FYEKMQ come from the germline V gene (reference sequence). The trim removed 5 bases at V and 0 bases at J, leaving 10 bases unmatched.